This TCR beta chain derives from a study of shared clonotypes between healthy human individuals (dated by TCRdb to the early 2020s). Turning to the overall study: The cohort included a few men and two women between 18 and 49 years of age. For each donor, three plates each were used for CD4 naive and CD4 memory, two plates were used for CD8 naive, and one plate was used for CD8 memory. The study deeply sequenced blood TCR repertoires of roughly five healthy adults to estimate repertoire size and the extent of clonotype sharing between individuals. To increase sequencing depth and limit assay-specific biases, TCR repertoire library preparation and sequencing were carried out by different laboratories using diverse techniques. Between about 0.8 and 9 billion PBMCs per donor were obtained by leukapheresis.

Germline trimming amounts to 0 bases on V and 4 bases on J, with 3 as the count of junction bases outside the gene matches. CDR1 and CDR2 (SGHRS, YFSETQ) derive from the germline V gene. There are 14 amino acids in the CDR3, from cysteine to phenylalanine inclusive. The read is trimmed to its CDR3 DNA, 42 bases read in frame from base 1. The donors were healthy, HIV-negative adults with no recently reported acute infections or vaccinations. Every donor was a Caucasian adult living in Nashville, Tennessee, USA. CD4+ T cells were enriched by magnetic negative selection; naive cells were then positively selected on CD45RA, and the negative fraction formed the memory subset. After blood collection by leukapheresis, PBMCs were isolated using Ficoll-Histopaque density gradient centrifugation and then cryopreserved in the vapor phase of liquid nitrogen. Analytical flow cytometry was used to check the purity and quantity of every magnetically sorted T cell population. Genomic DNA was isolated from every sorted fraction and measured by UV absorbance on a Nanodrop 2000c.

A word on this clone: Its antigen remains undetermined. Per-base quality was not reported, and no clone a single base away is much larger than it. The identical CDR3 is also encoded by other nucleotide sequences in the sample.

TCR CDR3 regions were amplified from genomic DNA by multiplex PCR using the deep immunoSEQ assay. Extracted genomic DNA from each cell subset was spread evenly across all wells of several immunoSEQ 96-well plates, with each plate serving as a replicate. For sorted subsets, approximately 200 ng of genomic DNA, equivalent to some 30,000 T cell genomes, went into each replicate PCR. The purified libraries were quantified using a Qubit 3.0 fluorometer, sized with a Bioanalyzer 2100, and then quantified again using the KAPA Library Quantification kit. Each immunoSEQ 96-well plate was sequenced on its own single-read 150-cycle Illumina NextSeq 550 flow cell. In the source study's methods: Because the immunoSEQ output included only junctional sequences and no quality scores, the filtering could not be the same as the filtering used for full-length reads. To assign V/J genes and CDR3, sequences were annotated using PyIR, a Python wrapper for IgBLAST v1.9, with IMGT germline references. Any read was removed if the V/J assignment was weak (E-value above 1e-6), the CDR3 was missing, or the read contained stop codons, out-of-frame junctions, or ambiguous translated residues. V3J clonotypes were defined by identical inferred V gene, J gene, and CDR3 amino acid sequence. The percentage overlap between two repertoires was calculated by dividing the number of shared unique clonotypes by the size of the smaller repertoire. Richness of each repertoire was evaluated using RTK rarefaction, the Chao1 estimator, and Recon v2.1 estimates of unobserved clonotypes. OLGA was used to compute generation probabilities for all TCRbeta clonotypes that the gDNA method yielded from four donors. TCRdb mirrors the immuneACCESS table, restricted to in-frame sequences. Some clones are absent from its copies; in checked studies, under half trace to an unresolved V gene, and the reason for the others is unknown. V, J and clone size are taken as reported in that table, and D and trimming were inferred from the DNA itself. Within this sample are some 1,100,000 clones, with around 78% of them counted one time only. The ten largest clones represent about 0.52% of the sample.

General conclusions and limits of the study: Sharing across a few donors was observed for about 5% of naive CD4, about 4% of naive CD8, 2% to 2.5% of memory CD4, and about 0.4% of memory CD8 clonotypes. Pairwise subsampling led to the expectation that sequencing depth would affect the degree of clonotype sharing among donors. Only blood was sampled, and tissue TCR repertoires likely differ from those in blood. Compared with non-shared clonotypes, the clonotypes found in all four sorted-subset donors had higher generation probabilities. The genetic and exposure-history diversity represented was limited by the small number of donors. Naive subsets generally had larger estimated clonotype richness than memory subsets did. Incomplete sequencing was indicated by rarefaction of sorted-subset datasets, despite the large sequencing depth.

The receptor chain draws on TRBV5-1 and TRBJ2-5; 7 of the junction bases match TRBD1. Sequencing input: memory CD4+ T cells from PBMCs. The cell subset or site label on this specimen signifies: CD45RA-negative fraction. This receptor was obtained from a young man in good health. Some clones in this sample may be carry-over from other donors' samples. The CDR3 amino acid sequence is: CASSLGQGRETQYF. The DNA reads TGCGCCAGCAGCTTGGGACAGGGAAGAGAGACCCAGTACTTC. With all but the CDR3 taken from the reference TRBV5-1 and TRBJ2-5 genes, the full variable domain is: KAGVTQTPRYLIKTRGQQVTLSCSPISGHRSVSWYQQTPGQGLQFLFEYFSETQRNKGNFPGRFSGRQFSNSRSEMNVSTLELGDSALYLCASSLGQGRETQYFGPGTRLLVL.